This T cell receptor beta chain was captured by sequencing in a study of blood T cell repertoires in COVID-19. Study overall: PBMCs, B-cell-depleted T cells, or T cells were the source of the cDNA or gDNA that made up the material.

This CDR3 comprises 14 residues. Germline V gene data show CDR1 as MDHEN and CDR2 as SYDVKM. V was trimmed by 1 base and J by 4 bases, leaving 9 bases between them. In the authors' methods: Amplification from reference gene primers served as the basis for estimated nucleated cell counts. Using immunoSEQ multiplex PCR, the repertoire was profiled, and TCRdb retains in-frame clones only, with some absent. The V and J calls and clone size were taken over from that table, and D and trimming were inferred from the DNA. The sample lists about 170,000 clones; about four fifths were seen once. V gene TRBV28 combines with J gene TRBJ2-3; D not certain. This receptor was identified in a woman aged 80 or over with acute or convalescent COVID-19. Sequenced material: peripheral blood. CDR3 protein: CASSLYSVADTQYF. CDR3 nucleotides: TGTGCCAGCAGTTTATATTCTGTCGCAGATACGCAGTATTTT.